This T cell receptor (beta chain) was captured by sequencing in a study of blood T cell repertoires in COVID-19 (TCRdb year 2020). In terms of the full investigation: Collaborator samples came from the United States, Italy and Spain and covered acute and convalescent phases of COVID-19. Samples were obtained from the ongoing ImmuneRACE study (first 160 participants) and from approximately 1,200 subjects provided by 6 global collaborators. The repertoires were made available in a free public database intended to serve as a resource for research on the immune response to SARS-CoV-2. The prospective study material was composed of cDNA or gDNA derived from T cells, B-cell-depleted T cells, or PBMCs. HLA class I and class II types, where available, came from metadata supplied by the sample provider rather than from assay-based typing. A de-identified subject ID, COVID-19 status, age in years and sex were almost always included in the sample metadata. The dataset comprised deeply sampled blood TCRbeta repertoires from subjects exposed to, actively infected with, or recovered from COVID-19. The study at large found these results: Clinical and demographic metadata were provided uncurated, with the amount varying by source and participant.

TCRbeta CDR3 regions were amplified from genomic DNA using the immunoSEQ Assay, a bias-controlled multiplex PCR. In the paper's pipeline: The number of nucleated cells in each sample was estimated from the amplification of reference gene primers within the assay. To quantify the absolute abundance of each unique TCRbeta CDR3 rearrangement, sequence reads were collapsed and filtered. For each sample, productive Simpson clonality was calculated as the square root of Simpson's diversity index over productive rearrangements. TCRdb retrieved this table from immuneACCESS and kept in-frame rearrangements only. Not all clones are present; in checked studies, unresolved V genes account for under half, and no reason is known for the remainder. V and J calls and clone size are copied from that table; D and trimming were computed from the DNA. This sample lists more than 400,000 clones; 80% to 95% were detected once. About 0.57% of the sample rests with the top ten.

Participants in the prospective study were enrolled through a virtual design, were aged about 18 to 100 years, and lived in fewer than 30 United States geographic areas. In the prospective study, cohorts were assigned on the basis of participant-reported clinical history obtained from a screening survey and a study questionnaire. ImmuneRACE Cohort 3 recovered participants were defined by two consecutive negative NP/OP PCR tests, healthcare professional clearance, or symptom resolution. In the prospective study, mobile phlebotomists collected whole blood, serum and a nasopharyngeal or oropharyngeal swab from each participant. Participants in the prospective study had the option to provide additional blood draws and questionnaires over a roughly two-month period. Blood samples from the prospective study were shipped frozen or at room temperature prior to DNA extraction. Trimming takes 1 base from V and 2 bases from J, and the germline ends sit 10 bases apart. Reading the germline V gene (reference sequence) gives CDR1 LNHNV and CDR2 YYDKDF. From cysteine to phenylalanine, the CDR3 is 15 amino acids long. The retained sequence is limited to the CDR3, 45 bases, with the frame set at the first base.

Worth noting for this clone: The antigen it binds to is not known. One base away there is no much larger clone; base qualities are not given.

Material: PBMCs or T cells enriched from blood (not recorded which). The rearranged segments are TRBV15 and TRBJ2-3, with no confident D gene call. The clonotype was recovered from a man between 18 and 29 years old who had recovered from COVID-19. The nucleotide sequence reads as follows: TGTGCCACCAGCAGAGTTGTTGGCTTCACAGATACGCAGTATTTT. Its protein reads: CATSRVVGFTDTQYF.